This T cell receptor beta chain was sequenced for a study of blood T cell repertoires in COVID-19. Study in general: T cells, B-cell-depleted T cells, or PBMCs provided the cDNA or gDNA that served as material.

What the recovered Cohort 3 donors had was two negative PCRs, clearance, or symptom resolution. Germline trimming cut 5 bases from V and 7 bases from J; bases unmatched to any gene: 6. CDR3 size: 15 residues. Germline V gene sequence: CDR1 SGHTA, CDR2 FQGNSA. Repertoires were generated with immunoSEQ multiplex PCR, while TCRdb's copy carries only in-frame clones and drops some. Of fewer than 600,000 clones listed, roughly 88% were seen once; the top ten hold approximately 2%. The sequenced sample was PBMCs or T cells enriched from blood (not recorded which). J is TRBJ2-2 and V is TRBV7-2, with 11 bases fitting TRBD2. This clonotype originated in a woman aged 40 to 49 who had recovered from COVID-19. CDR3 nucleotides: TGTGCCAGCAGCCCCACTAGCGGGAGCGGCGGGGAGCTGTTTTTT. This translates into CASSPTSGSGGELFF.